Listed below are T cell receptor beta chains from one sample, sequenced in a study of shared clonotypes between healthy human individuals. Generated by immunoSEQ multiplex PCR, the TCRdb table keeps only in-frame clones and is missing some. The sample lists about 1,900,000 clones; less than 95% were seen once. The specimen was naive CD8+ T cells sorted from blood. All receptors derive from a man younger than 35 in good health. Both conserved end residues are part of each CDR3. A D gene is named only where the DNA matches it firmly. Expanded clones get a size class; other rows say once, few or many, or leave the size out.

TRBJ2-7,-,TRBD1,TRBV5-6,TGTGCCAGCAGCTTGTCCGGGACAGCCTACGAGCAGTACTTC,CASSLSGTAYEQYF
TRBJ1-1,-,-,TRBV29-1,TGCAGCGCTGAGACAGTCATGGACACTGAAGCTTTCTTT,CSAETVMDTEAFF
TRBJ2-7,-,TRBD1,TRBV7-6,TGTGCCAGCAGCTCGGACAGGGACACCTACGAGCAGTACTTC,CASSSDRDTYEQYF
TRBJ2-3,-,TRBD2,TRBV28,TGTGCCAGCAGTCTCATAGCGGGGGGTCCAGATACGCAGTATTTT,CASSLIAGGPDTQYF
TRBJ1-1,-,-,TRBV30,TGTGCCTGGAAGGGGGGGATGAACACTGAAGCTTTCTTT,CAWKGGMNTEAFF
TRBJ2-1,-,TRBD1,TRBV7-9,TGTGCCAGCAGCTGGGGACAGGGCCTTTACAATGAGCAGTTCTTC,CASSWGQGLYNEQFF
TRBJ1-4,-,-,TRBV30,TGTGCCTGGAGTGGCGGGATGCTGGAGGAAAAACTGTTTTTT,CAWSGGMLEEKLFF
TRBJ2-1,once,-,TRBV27,TGTGCCAGCAGTATCAGGGGTGATGAGCAGTTCTTC,CASSIRGDEQFF
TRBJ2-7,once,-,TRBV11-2,TGTGCCAGCAGCTTAGAGGCAGCTTACGAGCAGTACTTC,CASSLEAAYEQYF
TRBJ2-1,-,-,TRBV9,TGTGCCAGCAGCACCCTGTCCCACGAGCAGTTCTTC,CASSTLSHEQFF
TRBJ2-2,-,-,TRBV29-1,TGCAGCGTTGAAGTTACAGGGTTGGCCGGGGAGCTGTTTTTT,CSVEVTGLAGELFF
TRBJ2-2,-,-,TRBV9,TGTGCCAGCAGCCCCCAGGGTTCCGGGGAGCTGTTTTTT,CASSPQGSGELFF
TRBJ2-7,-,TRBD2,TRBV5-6,TGTGCCAGCAGCTTGTCACTAGCGGTCTACGAGCAGTACTTC,CASSLSLAVYEQYF
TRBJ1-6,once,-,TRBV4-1,TGCGCCAGCAGCCCCTTAACGGGGCGGGGGAACAATTCACCCCTCCACTTT,CASSPLTGRGNNSPLHF
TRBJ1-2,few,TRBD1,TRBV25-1,TGTGCCAGCAGTGAATTGGGGACAGACTATGGCTACACCTTC,CASSELGTDYGYTF
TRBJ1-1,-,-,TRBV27,TGTGCCAGCAGTGCGATCGTGGCCCAAGGGATTCGCACTGAAGCTTTCTTT,CASSAIVAQGIRTEAFF
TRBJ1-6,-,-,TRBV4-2,TGTGCCAGCAGCCAAAAGCGGGACAAGATCGGCTCCTATAATTCACCCCTCCACTTT,CASSQKRDKIGSYNSPLHF
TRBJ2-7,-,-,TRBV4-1,TGCGCCAGCAGCCAAGAAGGGCTCGAGCAGTACTTC,CASSQEGLEQYF
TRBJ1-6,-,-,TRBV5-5,TGTGCCAGCAGCGCGGGACGGCCGCCCCTTAATTCACCCCTCCACTTT,CASSAGRPPLNSPLHF
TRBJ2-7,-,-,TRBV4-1,TGCGCCAGCAGCCAGATGGCGGGGTCCTACGAGCAGTACTTC,CASSQMAGSYEQYF
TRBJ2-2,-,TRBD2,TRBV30,TGTGCCTGGAGTGGGGGACTAGCGGGAGAAACCGGGGAGCTGTTTTTT,CAWSGGLAGETGELFF
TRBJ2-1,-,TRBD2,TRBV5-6,TGTGCCAGCAACCTAGCGGAGTTCGATCCCTACAATGAGCAGTTCTTC,CASNLAEFDPYNEQFF
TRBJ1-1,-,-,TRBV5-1,TGCGCCAGCAGCTCGGCGGAGGGTTGGCGGACTGAAGCTTTCTTT,CASSSAEGWRTEAFF
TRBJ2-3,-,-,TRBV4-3,TGCGCCAGCAGCCCTCTCGGCGGCACAGATACGCAGTATTTT,CASSPLGGTDTQYF
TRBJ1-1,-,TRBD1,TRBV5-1,TGCGCCAGCAGCTTGGACGGGACAGTAAATGAAGCTTTCTTT,CASSLDGTVNEAFF
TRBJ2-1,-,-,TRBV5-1,TGCGCCAGCAGCCCAACAGGGTCCAATGAGCAGTTCTTC,CASSPTGSNEQFF
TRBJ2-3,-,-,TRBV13,TGTGCCAGCAGCCCCGGAGTGGATACGCAGTATTTT,CASSPGVDTQYF
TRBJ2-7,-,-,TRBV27,TGTGCCAGCAGCCCGGGTGGCTCCTACGAGCAGTACTTC,CASSPGGSYEQYF
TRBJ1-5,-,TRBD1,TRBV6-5,TGTGCCAGCAGTGCAGGACAGGGCCAGCCCCAGCATTTT,CASSAGQGQPQHF
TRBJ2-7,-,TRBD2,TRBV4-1,TGCGCCAGCAGCCAAATGACGATTAGCGGGAACTACGAGCAGTACTTC,CASSQMTISGNYEQYF
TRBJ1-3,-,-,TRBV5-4,TGTGCCAGCAGCTCCCCCCTAGACAAAGAGGACACCATATATTTT,CASSSPLDKEDTIYF
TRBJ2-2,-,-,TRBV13,TGTGCCAGCAGCTTAGAAGGTAGCCCGCGAACCGGGGAGCTGTTTTTT,CASSLEGSPRTGELFF
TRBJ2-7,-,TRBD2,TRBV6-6,TGTGCCCACACCGGGGGGGGCGAGCAGTACTTC,CAHTGGGEQYF
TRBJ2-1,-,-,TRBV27,TGTGCCAGCAGTTTTGGGGTCTCCTACAATGAGCAGTTCTTC,CASSFGVSYNEQFF
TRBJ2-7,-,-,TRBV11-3,TGTGCCAGCAGCTTAAGACAGACCTACGAGCAGTACTTC,CASSLRQTYEQYF
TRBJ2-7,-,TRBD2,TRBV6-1,TGTGCCAGCAGTGCTACTAGCGGGCTAACCTACGAGCAGTACTTC,CASSATSGLTYEQYF